These 3 T cell receptor beta chains were all obtained from the same sample, sequenced in a study of spatial heterogeneity in lung cancer. As to time point: blood at routine non-recurrence follow-up after resection. The sequenced material consisted of unsorted whole RNA from tumor, nontumor lung or frozen PBMC. Each CDR3 protein gets one entry after TCRdb re-called the 5' RACE reads with MiXCR. Among approximately 50,000 distinct CDR3 sequences listed, roughly 8.1% were seen once. The starting material was PBMCs, obtained at follow-up. All receptors come from a female donor with early-stage non-small cell lung cancer.

There are a few counts of this clonotype. The chain is built from TRBV11-2 and TRBJ2-2, with 7 bases lining up with TRBD2. Per germline, CDR1 SGHAT and CDR2 FQNNGV. The CDR3 runs to 16 residues. Trimming took 5 bases from V and 1 from J; bases not matched to a gene: 7. The CDR3 reads CASSGTPSGNTGELFF. DNA of the CDR3: TGTGCCAGCAGCGGAACCCCTAGCGGGAACACCGGGGAGCTGTTTTTT.

This clonotype was counted between two and nine times. Here the CDR3 DNA reads TGCGCCAGCAGCCTAGGACAGGGGGACTACGAGCAGTACTTC. Protein: CASSLGQGDYEQYF. V usage is TRBV4-1 and J usage is TRBJ2-7, with 10 bases that match TRBD1. CDR1 and CDR2 from the germline V gene are MGHRA and YSYEKL. V dropped 4 bases and J dropped 3; count of bases not matched to a gene: 3. CDR3 size: 14 residues.

At least ten counts were recorded for this clonotype. The chain recombines TRBV20-1 with TRBJ1-6; D is unclear. V lost 2 bases and J lost 5, with 16 bases in between. The CDR3 has 16 residues. From germline, CDR1 is DFQATT and CDR2 SNEGSKA (reference sequence). The CDR3 coding sequence is TGCAGTGCTAGAATCGGGAAGAATAGGGATAATTCACCCCTCCACTTT. Translation: CSARIGKNRDNSPLHF.